This T cell receptor beta chain was identified during a study of blood T cell repertoires in COVID-19 (dated by TCRdb to the early 2020s). Describing the broader study: Samples covering the acute and convalescent phases of COVID-19 were provided by collaborators in the United States, Italy and Spain. HLA class I and class II types, where available, came from metadata supplied by the sample provider rather than from assay-based typing. Samples were obtained from the ongoing ImmuneRACE study (first 160 participants) and from 1,254 subjects provided by 6 global collaborators. The prospective study material was composed of cDNA or gDNA derived from T cells, B-cell-depleted T cells, or PBMCs. The repertoires were released in a freely available public database meant as a resource for research on the immune response to SARS-CoV-2. The dataset comprised deeply sampled blood TCRbeta repertoires from subjects exposed to, actively infected with, or recovered from COVID-19. Sample metadata almost always included a de-identified subject ID, COVID-19 status, age in years and sex.

TCRbeta CDR3 regions were amplified from genomic DNA by means of the immunoSEQ Assay, a bias-controlled multiplex PCR. The paper's data handling went like this. Within the assay, amplification of reference gene primers was used to estimate how many nucleated cells each sample contained. To quantify the absolute abundance of each unique TCRbeta CDR3 rearrangement, sequence reads were collapsed and filtered. Productive Simpson clonality was computed per sample as the square root of Simpson's diversity index over productive rearrangements. In TCRdb, the immuneACCESS table is reduced to in-frame sequences with V and J assigned. These tables do not hold every clone; where another copy was compared, an unresolved V gene accounts for under half, and the others remain unexplained. Clone size and V and J calls were adopted from that table, with D and trimming inferred from the DNA. The sample yields 90,000 to 110,000 clones; roughly 76% were counted once. Clones ranked in the top ten supply 8% to 10% of the sample.

Of note for this clone: Its antigen is unknown. No much larger clone exists at a distance of one base, and base qualities are not known.

Beyond this particular receptor, the publication reports: How much clinical and demographic metadata was included differed by source and by participant, and the metadata was provided uncurated.

The collaborating institutions used their own protocols to collect whole blood in K2EDTA tubes. Collaborator samples were shipped for TCRbeta analysis as frozen whole blood, isolated PBMCs, or DNA extracted from either sample type. The germline V gene gives CDR1 as SGDLS and CDR2 as YYNGEE. The CDR3 measures 14 amino acids from cysteine to phenylalanine. Left in the record is the CDR3 DNA by itself, 42 bases read in frame from the first base. From V the trimming removes 4 bases and from J it removes 6 bases, while the gene matches leave 5 bases of the junction unaccounted for. The source material was peripheral blood. Rearrangement joined TRBV9 to TRBJ2-1; TRBD1 matches 9 bases in the middle. This receptor was obtained from a woman in her 70s with acute or convalescent COVID-19. The sequenced DNA: TGTGCCAGCAGCCCCGTGACAGGGGGCAATGAGCAGTTCTTC. This gives the protein CASSPVTGGNEQFF.